This is a list of T cell receptor beta chains from one sample in a study of cytomegalovirus exposure and HLA in healthy donors. Assay used: immunoSEQ multiplex PCR; TCRdb lists only in-frame clones, some missing. Here the sample spans fewer than 140,000 clones, about 88% being singletons. The specimen sequenced was PBMCs. All receptors come from a young woman in good health and CMV-seropositive. The CDR3 runs from the conserved cysteine through the conserved F or W.

v_gene,j_gene,CDR3aa
TRBV19,TRBJ1-4,CSQGSVRGQGVRHEKLFF
TRBV16,TRBJ1-1,CASSQPDRGNTEAFF
TRBV19,TRBJ1-1,CASQSRGQENTEAFF
TRBV28,TRBJ2-3,CASSVPGGTDTQYF
TRBV7-9,TRBJ1-1,CASSERDRGVTSEAFF
TRBV9,TRBJ2-5,CASSKTGTGTQYF
TRBV7-9,TRBJ1-4,CASSSGLVNEKLFF
TRBV28,TRBJ2-5,CASTRTVHQETQYF
TRBV5-6,TRBJ1-5,CASSFGDRLNQPQHF
TRBV6-5,TRBJ1-1,CASRPGLGNTEAFF